These 27 T cell receptor beta chains came from one sample sequenced in a study of control samples from healthy donors and cancer patients. The data were produced by immunoSEQ multiplex PCR, yet TCRdb's version contains in-frame clones alone and is incomplete. The sample lists under 85,000 clones; 75% to 85% were seen once. The material sequenced was PBMCs. Every receptor here comes from a man between 60 and 75 years old with head and neck cancer.

This sequence joins TRBV6-1 and TRBJ2-7, with 7 bases identical to TRBD1. V lost 2 bases to trimming and J lost 3 bases; unmatched junction nucleotides: 4. CDR1 and CDR2 from the germline V gene are MNHNS and SASEGT. The CDR3 contains 14 residues. The CDR3, as DNA: TGTGCCAGCAGTGAATGGGGACAGAACTACGAGCAGTACTTC. Its translation: CASSEWGQNYEQYF.

This chain links TRBV18 with TRBJ2-7; tentative D call: TRBD2 (5 bases). The CDR3 consists of 13 residues. Trimming shortened V by 5 bases and J by 5 bases, and 13 bases separated the two germline ends. In germline, CDR1 is KGHSH, CDR2 LQKENI. The CDR3 DNA follows: TGTGCCAGCTCATCCCGATCGGGGAACGAGCAGTACTTC. It specifies CASSSRSGNEQYF.

The rearrangement links TRBV29-1 to TRBJ2-7; the match to TRBD2 covers 11 bases. Germline assignment: CDR1 SQVTM and CDR2 ANQGSEA. The V segment lost 4 bases and the J segment 0 bases; nucleotides outside the gene matches: 8. CDR3 length equals 16 residues. CDR3 in amino acids: CSVGGHGLAGSYEQYF. The CDR3 nucleotides are TGCAGCGTTGGGGGCCACGGACTAGCGGGCTCCTACGAGCAGTACTTC.

A single count supports this clone. The CDR3 DNA sequence: TGTGCCAGCAGTTACGGACAGGGGGCGCGCGAGCAGTACTTC. It specifies CASSYGQGAREQYF. V gene TRBV6-5 combines with J gene TRBJ2-7; 11 nucleotides match TRBD1. Trimming cost V 2 bases and J 6 bases; bases outside gene matches: 3. CDR1 MNHEY and CDR2 SVGAGI come from the germline V gene. The CDR3 extends over 14 amino acids.

The J gene is TRBJ2-5, the V gene TRBV5-6; no definite D call. The germline V gene encodes CDR1 SGHDT and CDR2 YYEEEE. Trimming cost V 4 bases and J 3 bases, with 16 bases left between them. This CDR3 has 15 amino acids. The CDR3 sequence: CASSLRIYLKETQYF. The CDR3 bases are TGTGCCAGCAGCCTTCGGATATACCTTAAAGAGACCCAGTACTTC.

This chain links TRBV5-6 with TRBJ1-5; maybe TRBD1 (5 bases). The CDR3 is 16 residues long. Germline CDR1 reads SGHDT; CDR2 reads YYEEEE. V was cut by 4 bases and J by 2 bases, with 16 bases left in between. The CDR3 spells CASSMRGIQGNQPQHF. Written as DNA, the CDR3 is TGTGCCAGCAGCATGCGGGGGATTCAGGGCAATCAGCCCCAGCATTTT.

The rearrangement joins TRBV7-9 to TRBJ2-5; D remains unclear. The CDR3 consists of 12 residues. V dropped 7 bases and J dropped 3 bases, with 9 bases sitting between them. Germline-derived CDR1 and CDR2 are SEHNR and FQNEAQ (reference sequence). The CDR3 bases are TGTGCCAGCAAGTACGGAGAAGAGACCCAGTACTTC. Protein sequence: CASKYGEETQYF.

This clone showed up just once. This rearrangement joins TRBV10-3 to TRBJ2-7, with D possibly matching TRBD2 (5 bases). The CDR3 has 19 residues. Deletions cut 2 bases from V and 7 bases from J, with 30 bases between. Germline lookup yields CDR1 ENHRY and CDR2 SYGVKD. CDR3 coding DNA: TGTGCCATCAGTGAGGTAGGTGGGGAGACGAGACGGACCCCAATGGAGCAGTACTTC. Its protein product is CAISEVGGETRRTPMEQYF.

The genes are TRBV19 and TRBJ1-5; tentatively, D is TRBD1 (5 bases). Trimming shortened V by 7 bases and J by 1 base, and 23 bases separated the two germline ends. In germline, CDR1 is LNHDA, CDR2 SQIVND (reference sequence). This CDR3 region has 18 residues. The CDR3 region has the DNA TGTGCCAGTAAGCCCCAGGGAGCTGCTTCTTTCAGCAATCAGCCCCAGCATTTT. It yields the protein CASKPQGAASFSNQPQHF.

This chain links TRBV30 with TRBJ2-7; 7 bases match TRBD1. Losses at the gene ends were 5 bases for V and 2 bases for J; bases not matched to a gene: 3. The germline V gene encodes CDR1 GTSNPN and CDR2 SVGIG (reference sequence). The CDR3 has 12 residues. The CDR3 DNA sequence: TGTGCCTGGTCCGGGACAGCCTACGAGCAGTACTTC. Its translation is CAWSGTAYEQYF. The variable domain in full, completed from reference TRBV30 and TRBJ2-7, reads SQTIHQWPATLVQPVGSPLSLECTVEGTSNPNLYWYRQAAGRGLQLLFYSVGIGQISSEVPQNLSASRPQDRQFILSSKKLLLSDSGFYLCAWSGTAYEQYFGPGTRLTVT.

The CDR3 region is CASSTGLAGVSYDEQFF. CDR3 sequence (DNA): TGTGCCAGCAGTACCGGACTAGCGGGAGTATCATACGATGAGCAGTTCTTC. This chain uses TRBV6-2 or TRBV6-3 with TRBJ2-1; 13 bases align to TRBD2. The trim removed 5 bases at V and 8 bases at J, leaving 12 bases unmatched. Germline V CDR1 and CDR2: MNHEY, SVGEGT. This CDR3 is built from 17 residues.

This clone came up a few times. This chain uses TRBV27 with TRBJ2-1; the match to TRBD2 covers 15 bases. The CDR3 spans 23 residues. The V gene's germline CDR1 is MNHEY and CDR2 SMNVEV (reference sequence). Losses at the gene ends were 0 bases for V and 0 bases for J; bases not matched to a gene: 15. The CDR3 here is CASSLSDAVGTSGGLSSYNEQFF. Here the CDR3 DNA reads TGTGCCAGCAGTTTATCAGACGCTGTCGGGACTAGCGGGGGGCTAAGCTCCTACAATGAGCAGTTCTTC.

The chain carries TRBV14 and TRBJ1-1, with 9 bases fitting TRBD1. V shed 4 bases, J shed 5 bases, and the junction held 8 bases outside the gene matches. The CDR3 totals 15 residues. Per the germline V gene, CDR1 is SGHDN and CDR2 is FVKESK. The CDR3, as DNA: TGTGCCAGCAGCCCTTACAGGGGGCTTTTGACTGAAGCTTTCTTT. This gives the protein CASSPYRGLLTEAFF. Supplemented by reference TRBV14 and TRBJ1-1, the full variable domain reads EAGVTQFPSHSVIEKGQTVTLRCDPISGHDNLYWYRRVMGKEIKFLLHFVKESKQDESGMPNNRFLAERTGGTYSTLKVQPAELEDSGVYFCASSPYRGLLTEAFFGQGTRLTVV.

The V gene is TRBV5-1, the J gene TRBJ1-3; 7 bases line up with TRBD1. This CDR3 contains 15 residues. J was trimmed by 0 bases and V by 4 bases; bases with no gene match: 4. Germline V gene lookup returns CDR1 SGHRS and CDR2 YFSETQ. The chain's CDR3 is CASSIGTASGNTIYF. DNA of the CDR3: TGCGCCAGCAGCATAGGGACAGCCTCTGGAAACACCATATATTTT.

This chain connects TRBV29-1 to TRBJ1-4; D not resolved. Germline V gives CDR1 SQVTM, CDR2 ANQGSEA. V gave up 7 bases and J gave up 0 bases, with 9 bases separating them. This CDR3 contains 13 residues. CDR3: CSAGNPTNEKLFF. For the CDR3, the DNA is TGCAGCGCCGGGAACCCAACTAATGAAAAACTGTTTTTT.

The DNA for the CDR3 is TGTGCCAGCTCACCCACCGCCCCACCAGGGGGGTTCCACTATGGCTACACCTTC. This gives the protein CASSPTAPPGGFHYGYTF. This chain links TRBV18 with TRBJ1-2; 7 bases agree with TRBD1. V lost 3 bases to trimming and J lost 3 bases; unmatched junction nucleotides: 16. CDR3 length: 18 residues. The germline V gene has CDR1 KGHSH and CDR2 LQKENI.

V usage is TRBV19 and J usage is TRBJ1-4; D is perhaps TRBD1 (5 bases). The CDR3 has 16 residues. Germline lookup yields CDR1 LNHDA and CDR2 SQIVND (reference sequence). V lost 1 base, J lost 10 bases, and 19 bases lay in between. The CDR3 DNA follows: TGTGCCAGTAGTATAGCCACCTCCCTTTTGGGGCGAAAACTGTTTTTT. Translated: CASSIATSLLGRKLFF.

The chain recombines TRBV27 with TRBJ2-1, with a possible D match to TRBD2 (7 bases). Germline V gives CDR1 MNHEY, CDR2 SMNVEV (reference sequence). The V gene lost 7 bases and the J gene lost 9 bases, with 25 bases spanning the gap. The CDR3 extends over 16 amino acids. Here the CDR3 reads CASINLWGLAAPEQFF. CDR3 bases: TGTGCCAGCATTAACTTGTGGGGGCTAGCGGCTCCTGAGCAGTTCTTC.

The genes are TRBV28 and TRBJ2-1; TRBD2 aligns across 11 bases. Trimming removed 8 bases from V and 5 bases from J; junction bases left unmatched: 5. Germline assignment: CDR1 MDHEN and CDR2 SYDVKM. This CDR3 comprises 14 residues. In DNA, the CDR3 is TGTGCCAGCGCGGGGACTAGCGGTAACAATGAGCAGTTCTTC. Its translation is CASAGTSGNNEQFF.

The J gene is TRBJ2-1, the V gene TRBV21-1; TRBD2 is taken as the D call from the table, unchecked against the DNA. TRBV21-1 is given as a pseudogene. This CDR3 contains 17 residues. The CDR3 loop reads CASRTSGIQSSYNEQFF. For the CDR3, the DNA is TGTGCCAGCAGGACTAGCGGGATACAGAGCTCCTACAATGAGCAGTTCTTC.

The chain is built from TRBV4-1 and TRBJ2-2; no firm D call. Germline V gene lookup returns CDR1 MGHRA and CDR2 YSYEKL. There are 16 residues in the CDR3. Trimming removed 0 bases at V and 2 bases at J, with 10 bases between. CDR3: CASSQDPESNTGELFF. The CDR3 DNA is TGCGCCAGCAGCCAAGATCCCGAATCAAACACCGGGGAGCTGTTTTTT.

V usage is TRBV19 and J usage is TRBJ2-3; a weak D match, TRBD1 (5 bases). Trimming removed 1 base at V and 1 base at J, with 9 bases between. The CDR3 extends over 15 amino acids. The germline gives CDR1 LNHDA, CDR2 SQIVND (reference sequence). The CDR3 DNA sequence: TGTGCCAGTAGTATAGGGTCGACAGGCACAGATACGCAGTATTTT. Amino acids: CASSIGSTGTDTQYF.

This rearrangement joins TRBV11-2 to TRBJ1-4; 10 bases align to TRBD1. The V gene's germline CDR1 is SGHAT and CDR2 FQNNGV. The J segment lost 7 bases and the V segment lost 8 bases, leaving 7 bases of the junction unmatched. The CDR3 has 14 residues. Here the CDR3 reads CASGQTGGIEKLFF. The CDR3 DNA reads as TGTGCCAGCGGCCAGACAGGGGGCATTGAAAAACTGTTTTTT.

The chain is built from TRBV12-3 or TRBV12-4 and TRBJ1-1, with D hard to call. V gave up 2 bases and J gave up 7 bases, with 11 bases separating them. This CDR3 contains 13 residues. The CDR3 sequence is CASSLTQVGEAFF. The DNA of the CDR3 is TGTGCCAGCAGTTTAACCCAGGTGGGTGAAGCTTTCTTT.

The CDR3, as DNA: TGTGCCAGCAGCGTATCTTCTAACACCGGGGAGCTGTTTTTT. Protein sequence: CASSVSSNTGELFF. The chain links TRBV9 to TRBJ2-2; D is ambiguous. Germline-derived CDR1 and CDR2 are SGDLS and YYNGEE. The CDR3 covers 14 residues. Trimming removed 1 base from V and 2 bases from J, with 6 bases in between.

This CDR3 is CASKSSSGRQETQYF. For the CDR3, the DNA is TGTGCCAGCAAATCCTCTAGCGGGCGCCAAGAGACCCAGTACTTC. The chain recombines TRBV7-2 with TRBJ2-5; 8 nucleotides agree with TRBD2. J gave up 1 base and V 7 bases, and 8 bases lay outside the gene matches. CDR1 and CDR2 from the germline V gene are SGHTA and FQGNSA. This CDR3 region has 15 residues.

This clone has more than one count but fewer than ten. CDR3 loop: CASSLYPAGITDTQYF. For the CDR3, the DNA is TGTGCCAGCAGCTTGTATCCAGCGGGGATCACAGATACGCAGTATTTT. The chain uses TRBV5-5 and TRBJ2-3, with TRBD2 identical over 7 bases. The CDR3 consists of 16 residues. Per germline, CDR1 SGHKS and CDR2 YYEKEE (reference sequence). V gave up 1 base and J gave up 2 bases; unmatched junction bases: 7.